This T cell receptor beta chain was identified during a study of T cell changes during pregnancy in multiple sclerosis. Sequencing was performed with immunoSEQ multiplex PCR; in TCRdb, only in-frame clones are kept and a portion is missing. The sample yields tens of thousands of clones, almost 95% seen once. This clone was seen just once. Germline V lookup: CDR1 LNHDA, CDR2 SQIVND (reference sequence). Losses at the gene ends were 5 bases for V and 5 bases for J; bases not matched to a gene: 7. This CDR3 spans 15 amino acids. Source: CD8+ T cells from peripheral blood mononuclear cells, taken in the first trimester of pregnancy. This sequence joins TRBV19 and TRBJ2-1, with 9 positions matching TRBD2. This sequence originates from a female donor with multiple sclerosis, enrolled in a pregnancy study. CDR3 protein: CASSQGGLANNEQFF. For the CDR3, the DNA is TGTGCCAGTAGTCAAGGGGGACTAGCTAACAATGAGCAGTTCTTC. The full variable domain, rest sourced from reference TRBV19 and TRBJ2-1, is DGGITQSPKYLFRKEGQNVTLSCEQNLNHDAMYWYRQDPGQGLRLIYYSQIVNDFQKGDIAEGYSVSREKKESFPLTVTSAQKNPTAFYLCASSQGGLANNEQFFGPGTRLTVL.